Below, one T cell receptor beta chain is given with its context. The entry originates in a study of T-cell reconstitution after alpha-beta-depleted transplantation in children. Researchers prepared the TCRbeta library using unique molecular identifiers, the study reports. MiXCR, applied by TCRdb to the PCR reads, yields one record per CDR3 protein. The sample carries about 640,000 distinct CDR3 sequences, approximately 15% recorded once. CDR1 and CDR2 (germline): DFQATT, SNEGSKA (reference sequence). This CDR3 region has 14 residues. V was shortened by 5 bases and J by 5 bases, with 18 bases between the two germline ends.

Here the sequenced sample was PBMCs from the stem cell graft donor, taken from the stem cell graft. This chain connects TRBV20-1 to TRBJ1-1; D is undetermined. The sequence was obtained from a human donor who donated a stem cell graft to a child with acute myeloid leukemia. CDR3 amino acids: CSAQPGRGKTEAFF. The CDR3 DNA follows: TGCAGTGCTCAGCCCGGGCGGGGAAAAACTGAAGCTTTCTTT.